The 15 T cell receptor beta chains listed next were all sequenced from one sample in a study of T cell changes during pregnancy in multiple sclerosis (dated 2019 in TCRdb). The library relied on the immunoSEQ multiplex PCR assay. As stored in TCRdb, this immuneACCESS dataset retains in-frame rearrangements with V and J assigned. A fraction of the clones does not appear; measured against another copy, unresolved V genes explain less than half of the discrepancy, and the remainder lacks a known reason. The sample records about 59,000 clones, about 90% of which are singletons. The top ten hold around 2.8% of the sample. The sample in question was peripheral blood, obtained in the second trimester of pregnancy. Source of these receptors: a female donor in good health, enrolled as a control in a pregnancy study.

A few counts support this clone. The chain carries TRBV7-9 and TRBJ1-6; 8 nucleotides align to TRBD1. Per germline, CDR1 SEHNR and CDR2 FQNEAQ (reference sequence). Trimming removed 0 bases from V and 5 bases from J; junction bases left unmatched: 6. The CDR3 runs 17 residues. In DNA, the CDR3 is TGTGCCAGCAGCTTAGCGTCGGTGACAGGGGATAATTCACCCCTCCACTTT. Translated, it gives CASSLASVTGDNSPLHF. Using reference TRBV7-9 and TRBJ1-6 for the parts outside the CDR3, the full variable domain is DTGVSQNPRHKITKRGQNVTFRCDPISEHNRLYWYRQTLGQGPEFLTYFQNEAQLEKSRLLSDRFSAERPKGSFSTLEIQRTEQGDSAMYLCASSLASVTGDNSPLHFGNGTRLTVT.

The V call is TRBV9, the J call TRBJ2-1; tentative D call: TRBD2 (6 bases). The length of the CDR3 is 15 residues. The germline V gene has CDR1 SGDLS and CDR2 YYNGEE. The V and J ends lost 6 bases and 5 bases respectively, with 18 bases between them. CDR3 sequence reads: CASTGLGEAHNEQFF. CDR3 nucleotide sequence: TGTGCCAGCACCGGTTTGGGGGAGGCCCACAATGAGCAGTTCTTC.

V gene TRBV19 combines with J gene TRBJ1-1, with TRBD1 matching 11 bases. V gave up 10 bases and J gave up 1 base; unmatched junction bases: 5. The CDR3 length is 14 residues. Germline V lookup: CDR1 LNHDA, CDR2 SQIVND (reference sequence). The CDR3 coding sequence is TGTGCCACAAGGACAGGGGGCCCGAACACTGAAGCTTTCTTT. It yields the protein CATRTGGPNTEAFF.

The sample holds a few counts of this clone. This chain joins TRBV30 and TRBJ1-1; maybe TRBD1 (5 bases). The ends were cut back, 2 bases at V and 3 bases at J, with 10 bases in the middle. This CDR3 is built from 13 residues. Germline V CDR1 and CDR2: GTSNPN, SVGIG (reference sequence). CDR3 nucleotides: TGTGCCTGGAGTCGTGGGGCTTACACTGAAGCTTTCTTT. Residues: CAWSRGAYTEAFF.

The J gene is TRBJ1-3, the V gene TRBV21-1; TRBD1 is taken as the D call from the table, unchecked against the DNA. TRBV21-1 is classified as a pseudogene. This CDR3 region has 16 residues. CDR3 nucleotide sequence: TGTGCCAGCAGCAACCCCCGGGACAGGGGAAGAAACACCATATATTTT. Protein product: CASSNPRDRGRNTIYF.

This clone was seen a single time. J is TRBJ1-2 and V is TRBV4-2, with 7 bases aligning to TRBD1. The CDR3 loop spans 14 amino acids. V shed 0 bases and J 10 bases; nucleotides not matched to a gene: 8. Germline V lookup: CDR1 LGHNA, CDR2 YNFKEQ. The CDR3 DNA follows: TGTGCCAGCAGCCAAGAGGAAGGGGACAGAGACTACACCTTC. Encoded protein: CASSQEEGDRDYTF.

The rearrangement links TRBV5-1 to TRBJ2-3; TRBD2 aligns across 8 bases. The germline V gene encodes CDR1 SGHRS and CDR2 YFSETQ. Trimming took 3 bases from V and 3 from J; bases not matched to a gene: 3. This CDR3 comprises 14 residues. DNA for the CDR3: TGCGCCAGCAGCTCCGGGACTAGTACAGATACGCAGTATTTT. Residues: CASSSGTSTDTQYF.

The chain links TRBV7-2 to TRBJ2-5; TRBD2 matches at 10 bases. After removal of 3 bases from V and 4 bases from J, the junction contained 2 bases not matched to a gene. The CDR3 covers 14 residues. Germline assignment: CDR1 SGHTA and CDR2 FQGNSA. This CDR3 is CASSFRLAGETQYF. The CDR3 DNA sequence: TGTGCCAGCAGCTTCCGACTAGCGGGAGAGACCCAGTACTTC. Filled out from reference TRBV7-2 and TRBJ2-5, the complete variable domain reads GAGVSQSPSNKVTEKGKDVELRCDPISGHTALYWYRQSLGQGLEFLIYFQGNSAPDKSGLPSDRFSAERTGGSVSTLTIQRTQQEDSAVYLCASSFRLAGETQYFGPGTRLLVL.

The V call is TRBV7-9, the J call TRBJ1-1; 8 bases are shared with TRBD1. Per germline, CDR1 SEHNR and CDR2 FQNEAQ (reference sequence). V was clipped by 5 bases and J by 4 bases; unmatched bases: 6. The CDR3 runs to 14 residues. As DNA, the CDR3 is TGTGCCAGCAGCCGAACCGACAGGGGCACTGAAGCTTTCTTT. As protein: CASSRTDRGTEAFF.

The rearrangement joins TRBV27 to TRBJ2-5, with 11 bases matching TRBD2. The DNA end lines up better with TRBJ2-7; the J call may be wrong. The CDR3 sequence is 15 residues long. Germline values: CDR1 MNHEY, CDR2 SMNVEV (reference sequence). The DNA for the CDR3 is TGTGCCAGCAGTTGGTCGGGACTAGCGGATTACGAGCAGTACTTC. Translating it yields CASSWSGLADYEQYF.

This rearrangement joins TRBV4-3 to TRBJ2-3; the match to TRBD2 covers 10 bases. Germline CDR1 reads LGHNA; CDR2 reads YSLEER. The ends lost 4 bases at V and 2 bases at J; junction bases unmatched: 3. The CDR3 has 15 amino acids. The CDR3 protein is CASSLAGGPTDTQYF. CDR3 bases: TGCGCCAGCAGCCTAGCGGGAGGCCCCACAGATACGCAGTATTTT.

This chain connects TRBV27 to TRBJ1-5; a weak D match, TRBD1 (6 bases). The CDR3 runs to 16 residues. Germline V gene sequence: CDR1 MNHEY, CDR2 SMNVEV (reference sequence). The ends were cut back, 6 bases at V and 1 base at J, with 16 bases in the middle. CDR3 protein: CASSRNTGISNQPQHF. CDR3 nucleotide sequence: TGTGCCAGCAGCCGAAACACAGGGATAAGCAATCAGCCCCAGCATTTT.

The chain combines TRBV7-9 with TRBJ1-4; 7 positions agree with TRBD1. V lost 7 bases, J lost 8 bases, and 10 bases stayed unmatched. The CDR3 is 14 amino acids. CDR1 is SEHNR, CDR2 FQNEAQ, per germline (reference sequence). This CDR3 is CASKKTGDSEKLFF. As DNA, the CDR3 is TGTGCCAGCAAAAAAACAGGGGATAGCGAAAAACTGTTTTTT.

V gene TRBV6-1 combines with J gene TRBJ1-6; D gene ambiguous. Germline V gene sequence: CDR1 MNHNS, CDR2 SASEGT. The germline V and J ends were trimmed by 8 bases and 10 bases, with 15 bases remaining between them. The CDR3 extends over 13 amino acids. CDR3 bases: TGTGCCAGCTGCGAGCTTCCGAGGTCACCCCTCCACTTT. It translates to CASCELPRSPLHF.

This chain uses TRBV19 with TRBJ2-1; 10 bases line up with TRBD2. The trim removed 2 bases at V and 4 bases at J, leaving 2 bases unmatched. From germline, CDR1 is LNHDA and CDR2 SQIVND (reference sequence). The CDR3 spans 15 residues. The CDR3 bases are TGTGCCAGTAGTATAACTAGCGGGGAATACAATGAGCAGTTCTTC. It encodes CASSITSGEYNEQFF.